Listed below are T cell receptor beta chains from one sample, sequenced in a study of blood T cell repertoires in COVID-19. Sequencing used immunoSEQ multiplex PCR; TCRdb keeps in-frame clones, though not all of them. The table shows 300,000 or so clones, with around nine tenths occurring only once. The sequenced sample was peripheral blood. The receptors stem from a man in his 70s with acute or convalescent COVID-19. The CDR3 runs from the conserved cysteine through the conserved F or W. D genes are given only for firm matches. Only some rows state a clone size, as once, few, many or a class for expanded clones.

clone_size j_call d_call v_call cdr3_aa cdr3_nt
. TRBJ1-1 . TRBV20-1 CSARDRSTTFF TGCAGTGCTAGAGATCGGTCTACCACTTTCTTT
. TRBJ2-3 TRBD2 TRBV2 CASSARRLAESLTDTQYF TGTGCCAGCAGCGCGAGACGACTAGCGGAGAGCCTCACAGATACGCAGTATTTT
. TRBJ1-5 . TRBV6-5 CAAAVGVGDNQPQHF TGTGCCGCTGCGGTCGGGGTTGGGGATAATCAGCCCCAGCATTTT
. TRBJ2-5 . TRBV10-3 CAISELQQGRETQYF TGTGCCATCAGTGAGTTGCAACAGGGAAGAGAGACCCAGTACTTC
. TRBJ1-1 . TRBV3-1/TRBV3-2 CASSRTVNTEAFF TGTGCCAGCAGCAGGACAGTAAACACTGAAGCTTTCTTT
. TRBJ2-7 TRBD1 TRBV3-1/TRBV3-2 CASSQVGQGATPYEQYF TGTGCCAGCAGCCAAGTGGGACAGGGGGCTACTCCCTACGAGCAGTACTTC
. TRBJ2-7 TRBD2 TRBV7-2 CASSPAGGPVYEQYF TGTGCCAGCAGCCCAGCGGGAGGGCCTGTTTACGAGCAGTACTTC
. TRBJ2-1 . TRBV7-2 CASGGARNEQFF TGTGCCAGCGGAGGGGCTCGGAATGAGCAGTTCTTC
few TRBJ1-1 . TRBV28 CASSFGGFTEAFF TGTGCCAGCAGTTTTGGGGGGTTCACTGAAGCTTTCTTT
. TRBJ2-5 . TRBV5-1 CASSGQGNQETQYF TGCGCCAGCAGCGGTCAGGGTAATCAAGAGACCCAGTACTTC
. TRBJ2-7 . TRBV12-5 CASRELGGIYEQYF TGTGCTAGTCGGGAGCTAGGGGGCATCTACGAGCAGTACTTC
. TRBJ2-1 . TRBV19 CASRWSRDFYNEQFF TGTGCCAGTCGCTGGTCCAGGGACTTTTACAATGAGCAGTTCTTC
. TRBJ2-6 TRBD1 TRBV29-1 CSVVLSIGQGLNVLTF TGCAGCGTTGTCTTGTCCATAGGACAGGGCCTCAACGTCCTGACTTTC
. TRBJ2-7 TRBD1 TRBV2 CASSAALGQGPQEQYF TGTGCCAGCAGTGCGGCTCTGGGACAGGGGCCCCAGGAGCAGTACTTC
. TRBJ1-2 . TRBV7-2 CASSLGGRYGYTF TGTGCCAGCAGCTTGGGGGGGAGGTATGGCTACACCTTC
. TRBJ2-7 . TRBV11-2 CASSPQAQLLTYEQYF TGTGCCAGCAGCCCCCAAGCACAGTTATTAACCTACGAGCAGTACTTC
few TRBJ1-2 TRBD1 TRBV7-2 CAFSGGTGARGYTF TGTGCCTTCAGCGGGGGGACAGGGGCCCGTGGCTACACCTTC
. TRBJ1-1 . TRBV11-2 CASSLGARVNTEAFF TGTGCCAGCAGCTTAGGGGCCAGGGTGAACACTGAAGCTTTCTTT
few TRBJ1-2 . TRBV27 CASSFVRGNYGYTF TGTGCCAGCAGTTTCGTGAGGGGGAATTATGGCTACACCTTC
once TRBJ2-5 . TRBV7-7 CASSPVQGSETQYF TGTGCCAGCAGCCCAGTACAGGGAAGTGAGACCCAGTACTTC
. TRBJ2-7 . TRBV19 CASDRSSYEQYF TGTGCCAGTGACAGGAGCTCCTACGAGCAGTACTTC
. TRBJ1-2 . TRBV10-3 CAISESYGDRNGYTF TGTGCCATCAGTGAGTCGTACGGGGATCGGAATGGCTACACCTTC